This TCR beta chain was retrieved from a study of shared clonotypes between healthy human individuals. The method was immunoSEQ multiplex PCR; TCRdb's version includes in-frame clones alone and lacks a portion of them. Here the sample spans more than 1 million clones, roughly 74% being singletons. Of note for this clone: Its antigen is unidentified. Distinct nucleotide sequences in the sample also encode this CDR3.

The V gene's germline CDR1 is LNHDA and CDR2 SQIVND (reference sequence). J gave up 5 bases and V 7 bases, and 4 bases lay outside the gene matches. CDR3 length equals 13 residues. Broader study findings: Apart from blood, nothing was sampled; tissue repertoires likely differ. Generally, estimated richness proved larger in naive subsets than it did in memory subsets.

Subsets obtained from CD4+ cells comprised CD45RA+ naive and CD45RA-negative memory cells. The chain is built from TRBV19 and TRBJ1-5; TRBD1 aligns across 8 bases. This receptor was obtained from a man younger than 35 in good health. Some clones in this sample may be carry-over from other donors' samples. The specimen sequenced was memory CD4+ T cells from PBMCs. Specified subset: CD45RA-negative fraction. The CDR3: CASTGTGYQPQHF. The CDR3 DNA reads TGTGCCAGTACAGGGACAGGCTATCAGCCCCAGCATTTT. Full variable domain (remainder filled in from reference TRBV19 and TRBJ1-5): DGGITQSPKYLFRKEGQNVTLSCEQNLNHDAMYWYRQDPGQGLRLIYYSQIVNDFQKGDIAEGYSVSREKKESFPLTVTSAQKNPTAFYLCASTGTGYQPQHFGDGTRLSIL.